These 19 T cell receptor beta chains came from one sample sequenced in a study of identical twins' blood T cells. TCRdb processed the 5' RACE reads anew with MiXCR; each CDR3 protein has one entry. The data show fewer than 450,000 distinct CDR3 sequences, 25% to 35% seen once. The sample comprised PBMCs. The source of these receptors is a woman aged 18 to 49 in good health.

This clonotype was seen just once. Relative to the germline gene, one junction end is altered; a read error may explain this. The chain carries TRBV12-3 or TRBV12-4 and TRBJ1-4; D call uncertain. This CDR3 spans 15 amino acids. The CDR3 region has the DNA TGTGCCAGCAGTTTGGCGGCCCCGGGTAGGGAAAAACCGTTTTTT. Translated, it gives CASSLAAPGREKPFF.

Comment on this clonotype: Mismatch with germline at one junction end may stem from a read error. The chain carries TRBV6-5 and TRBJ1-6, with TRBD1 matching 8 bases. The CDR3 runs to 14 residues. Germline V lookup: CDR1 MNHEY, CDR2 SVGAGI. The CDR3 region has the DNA TGTGCCAGCAATAACAGGGGGAGAGTTTCACTCCTCCACTTT. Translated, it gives CASNNRGRVSLLHF.

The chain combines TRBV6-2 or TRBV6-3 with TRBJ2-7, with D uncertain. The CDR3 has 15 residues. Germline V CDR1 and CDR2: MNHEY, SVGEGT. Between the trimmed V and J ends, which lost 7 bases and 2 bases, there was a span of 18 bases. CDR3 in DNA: TGTGCCAGCACCGAAGGGCAGAGCGAAACCTACGAGCAGTACTTC. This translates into CASTEGQSETYEQYF.

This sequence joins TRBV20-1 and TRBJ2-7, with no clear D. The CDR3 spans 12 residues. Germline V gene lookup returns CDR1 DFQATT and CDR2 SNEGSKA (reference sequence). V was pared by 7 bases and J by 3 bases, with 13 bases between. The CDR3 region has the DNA TGCAGTGTGAATCCCAACGGCTACGAGCAGTACTTC. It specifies CSVNPNGYEQYF.

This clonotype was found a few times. The CDR3 DNA sequence: TGTGCCAGCTCCCGGACTAGCGGGTTTAATGGTGAGCAGTTCTTC. This codes for CASSRTSGFNGEQFF. V gene TRBV18 combines with J gene TRBJ2-1, with 11 bases that match TRBD2. The CDR3 sequence is 15 residues long. Germline loops: CDR1 KGHSH, CDR2 LQKENI. The V segment lost 6 bases and the J segment 9 bases; nucleotides outside the gene matches: 10.

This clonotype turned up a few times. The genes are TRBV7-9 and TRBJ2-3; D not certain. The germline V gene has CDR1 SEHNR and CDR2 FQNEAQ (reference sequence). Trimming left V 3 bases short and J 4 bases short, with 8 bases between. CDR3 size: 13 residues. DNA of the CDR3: TGTGCCAGCAGCTTGCCAACCCCAGATACGCAGTATTTT. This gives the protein CASSLPTPDTQYF.

CDR3 sequence reads: CSASMNRQDEYEQYF. The CDR3 region has the DNA TGCAGTGCTAGCATGAATCGACAGGACGAATACGAGCAGTACTTC. The chain employs TRBV20-1 and TRBJ2-7; D might be TRBD1 (6 bases). V was clipped by 3 bases and J by 4 bases, with 19 bases between them. The CDR3 loop spans 15 amino acids. Looked up from germline, CDR1 is DFQATT and CDR2 is SNEGSKA (reference sequence).

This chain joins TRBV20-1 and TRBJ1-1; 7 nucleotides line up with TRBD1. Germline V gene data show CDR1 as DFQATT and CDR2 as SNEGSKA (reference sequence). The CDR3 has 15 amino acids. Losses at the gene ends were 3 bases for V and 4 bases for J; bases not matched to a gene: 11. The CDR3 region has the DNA TGCAGTGCTAGGACTGCAGGGGGGCATGGCACTGAAGCTTTCTTT. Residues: CSARTAGGHGTEAFF.

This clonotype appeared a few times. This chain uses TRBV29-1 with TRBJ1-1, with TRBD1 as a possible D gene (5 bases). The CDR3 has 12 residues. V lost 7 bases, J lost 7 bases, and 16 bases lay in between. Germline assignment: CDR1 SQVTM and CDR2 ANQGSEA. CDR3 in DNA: TGCAGCGCCGAAGGGGCTCAGTTTGAAGCTTTCTTT. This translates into CSAEGAQFEAFF.

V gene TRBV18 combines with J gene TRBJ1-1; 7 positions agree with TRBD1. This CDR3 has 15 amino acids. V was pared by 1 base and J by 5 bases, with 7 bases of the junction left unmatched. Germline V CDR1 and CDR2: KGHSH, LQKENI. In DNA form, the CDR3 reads TGTGCCAGCTCACCACAGGGGGCGTCTGGGACTGAAGCTTTCTTT. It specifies CASSPQGASGTEAFF.

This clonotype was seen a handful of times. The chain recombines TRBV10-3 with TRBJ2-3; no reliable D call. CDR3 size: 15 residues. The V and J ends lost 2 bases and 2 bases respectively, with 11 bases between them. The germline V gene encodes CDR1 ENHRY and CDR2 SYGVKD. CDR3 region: CAISEPIGDTDTQYF. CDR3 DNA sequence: TGTGCCATCAGTGAGCCGATTGGAGACACAGATACGCAGTATTTT.

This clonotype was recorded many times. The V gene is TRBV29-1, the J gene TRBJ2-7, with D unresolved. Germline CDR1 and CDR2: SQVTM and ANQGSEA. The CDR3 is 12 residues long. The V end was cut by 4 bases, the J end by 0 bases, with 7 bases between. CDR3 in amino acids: CSVGVYSYEQYF. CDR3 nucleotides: TGCAGCGTTGGGGTATACTCCTACGAGCAGTACTTC.

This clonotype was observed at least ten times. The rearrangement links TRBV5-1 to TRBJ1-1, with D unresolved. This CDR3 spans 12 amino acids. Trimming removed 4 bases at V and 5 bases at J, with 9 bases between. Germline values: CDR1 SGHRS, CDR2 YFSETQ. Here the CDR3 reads CASSLRGTEAFF. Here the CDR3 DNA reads TGCGCCAGCAGCCTCCGCGGGACTGAAGCTTTCTTT.

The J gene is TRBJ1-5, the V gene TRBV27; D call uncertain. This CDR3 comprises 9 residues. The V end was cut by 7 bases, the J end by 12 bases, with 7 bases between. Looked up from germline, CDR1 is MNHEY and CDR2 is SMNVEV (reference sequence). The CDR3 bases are TGTGCCAGCAAAAAATTCCAGCATTTT. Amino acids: CASKKFQHF.

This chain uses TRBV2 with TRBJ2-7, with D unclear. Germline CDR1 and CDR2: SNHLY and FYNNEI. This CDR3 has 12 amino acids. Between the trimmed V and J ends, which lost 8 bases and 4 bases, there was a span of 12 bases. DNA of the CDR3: TGTGCCAGCGCCCTCGCAGCGTACGAGCAGTACTTC. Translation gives CASALAAYEQYF.

This chain's CDR3 is CAWSGAREKLFF. CDR3 nucleotide sequence: TGTGCCTGGAGCGGGGCACGGGAAAAACTGTTTTTT. This chain connects TRBV30 to TRBJ1-4; a possible D gene is TRBD1 (5 bases). The V gene's germline CDR1 is GTSNPN and CDR2 SVGIG (reference sequence). The CDR3 contains 12 residues. The V end lost 3 bases, the J end lost 8 bases, and 10 bases lay between the germline ends. Supplemented by reference TRBV30 and TRBJ1-4, the full variable domain reads SQTIHQWPATLVQPVGSPLSLECTVEGTSNPNLYWYRQAAGRGLQLLFYSVGIGQISSEVPQNLSASRPQDRQFILSSKKLLLSDSGFYLCAWSGAREKLFFGSGTQLSVL.

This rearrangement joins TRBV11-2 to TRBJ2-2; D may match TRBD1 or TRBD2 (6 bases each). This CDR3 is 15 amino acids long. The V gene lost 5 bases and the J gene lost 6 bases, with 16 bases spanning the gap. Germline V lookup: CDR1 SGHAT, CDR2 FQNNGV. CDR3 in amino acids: CASSALTGRSGELFF. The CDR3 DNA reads TGTGCCAGCAGCGCGCTCACAGGGAGGTCCGGGGAGCTGTTTTTT.

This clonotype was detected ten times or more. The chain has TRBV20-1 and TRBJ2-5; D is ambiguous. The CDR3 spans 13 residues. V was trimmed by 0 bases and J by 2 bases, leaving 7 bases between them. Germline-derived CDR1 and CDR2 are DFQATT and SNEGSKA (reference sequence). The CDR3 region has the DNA TGCAGTGCTAGAGATCTGGAGCAAGAGACCCAGTACTTC. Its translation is CSARDLEQETQYF.

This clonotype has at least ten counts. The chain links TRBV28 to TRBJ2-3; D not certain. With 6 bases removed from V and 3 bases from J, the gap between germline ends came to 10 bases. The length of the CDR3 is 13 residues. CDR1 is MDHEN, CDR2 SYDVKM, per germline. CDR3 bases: TGTGCCAGCAGGGGTCTGGTAACAGATACGCAGTATTTT. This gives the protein CASRGLVTDTQYF.